This is a list of T cell receptor beta chains from one sample in a study of T cells in Graves' hyperthyroidism and ophthalmopathy. TCRdb re-analysed the multiplex PCR reads in MiXCR, keeping a single row per CDR3 protein. The sample has about 340,000 distinct CDR3 sequences, roughly 18% seen once. The specimen was blood. These receptors were obtained from a woman aged 45-65 years with Graves' hyperthyroidism. Each CDR3 is given with its conserved first and last residue. A D gene is named only where the DNA matches it firmly. Clone size, where shown, is once, few, many, or a class for clones that have expanded.

CASTGEEATNEKLFF,TGTGCCTCTACAGGGGAGGAGGCAACTAATGAAAAACTGTTTTTT,TRBV30,TRBJ1-4,TRBD1,NA
CSVELVNTEAFF,TGCAGCGTTGAATTGGTGAACACTGAAGCTTTCTTT,TRBV29-1,TRBJ1-1,NA,few
CAISEASWFGGNEQFF,TGTGCCATCAGTGAGGCAAGTTGGTTTGGGGGCAATGAGCAGTTCTTC,TRBV10-3,TRBJ2-1,NA,few
CASSEKLGGTIAKNIQYF,TGTGCCAGCAGTGAAAAGTTGGGGGGGACAATAGCCAAAAACATTCAGTACTTC,TRBV6-1,TRBJ2-4,NA,NA
CASSLFRQALLGELFF,TGTGCCAGCAGTTTATTCCGGCAGGCGTTACTCGGGGAGCTGTTTTTT,TRBV27,TRBJ2-2,NA,few
CASSLVAPVGNEQFF,TGTGCCAGCAGCTTGGTGGCTCCCGTAGGCAATGAGCAGTTCTTC,TRBV5-6,TRBJ2-1,NA,few
CASSLQDNEQFF,TGTGCCAGCAGCCTCCAGGACAATGAGCAGTTCTTC,TRBV11-2,TRBJ2-1,NA,many
CATVGSRNEQFF,TGTGCCACCGTGGGGAGTCGGAATGAGCAGTTCTTC,TRBV24-1,TRBJ2-1,NA,few
CASSFTRTATDTQYF,TGTGCCAGCAGTTTCACACGGACAGCCACAGATACGCAGTATTTT,TRBV12-3/TRBV12-4,TRBJ2-3,NA,NA
CASSQNQRGTYQETQYF,TGCGCCAGCAGCCAAAACCAGCGGGGGACCTATCAAGAGACCCAGTACTTC,TRBV4-1,TRBJ2-5,TRBD2,NA
CASSLFSVQETQYF,TGTGCCAGCAGCTTGTTTTCGGTCCAAGAGACCCAGTACTTC,TRBV5-6,TRBJ2-5,NA,many
CASSRQTPAGTNTGELFF,TGTGCCAGCTCACGCCAAACGCCGGCAGGGACGAACACCGGGGAGCTGTTTTTT,TRBV18,TRBJ2-2,NA,many
CASSYRHLPADTQHF,TGTGCCAGCAGTTACCGACATCTCCCCGCAGATACGCAGCATTTT,TRBV27,TRBJ1-5,NA,NA
CASSFGFQAFF,TGTGCCAGCAGTTTCGGGTTCCAAGCTTTCTTT,TRBV27,TRBJ1-1,NA,few
CASSLARDRRQYF,TGTGCCAGCAGTTTGGCCCGGGACAGGAGGCAGTATTTT,TRBV12-3/TRBV12-4,TRBJ2-3,TRBD1,few
CASSPGRGGHQPQHF,TGCGCCAGCAGCCCCGGCCGGGGGGGTCATCAGCCCCAGCATTTT,TRBV5-1,TRBJ1-5,NA,many
CASSVTGYAEAFF,TGTGCCAGCAGTGTGACAGGATACGCTGAAGCTTTCTTT,TRBV2,TRBJ1-1,NA,many
CSASEGTSGRARTGELFF,TGCAGTGCTTCTGAGGGGACTAGCGGGAGGGCGCGGACCGGGGAGCTGTTTTTT,TRBV20-1,TRBJ2-2,TRBD2,many
CASSFDEKLFF,TGTGCCAGCAGCTTCGACGAAAAACTGTTTTTT,TRBV5-6,TRBJ1-4,NA,few
CASRAGTGTGELFF,TGTGCCAGCAGAGCCGGGACAGGGACCGGGGAGCTGTTTTTT,TRBV2,TRBJ2-2,TRBD1,many
CATIREPRGAQHF,TGTGCCACCATCAGAGAGCCCCGGGGGGCCCAGCATTTT,TRBV15,TRBJ1-5,NA,once
CASTLSSLGGADTQYF,TGTGCCAGCACCTTATCCTCCTTAGGGGGGGCAGATACGCAGTATTTT,TRBV3-1,TRBJ2-3,NA,few
CASSEGPGFGGYTF,TGTGCCAGCAGTGAAGGGCCAGGGTTTGGTGGCTACACCTTC,TRBV6-1,TRBJ1-2,NA,few
CASSGTVYNEQFF,TGTGCCAGCAGCGGGACAGTTTACAATGAGCAGTTCTTC,TRBV6-2/TRBV6-3,TRBJ2-1,TRBD1,many
CASSTGWGPGANVLTF,TGTGCCAGTAGTACGGGTTGGGGGCCTGGGGCCAACGTCCTGACTTTC,TRBV19,TRBJ2-6,NA,NA
CSARAAGGEIDEQYF,TGCAGTGCTAGAGCTGCAGGGGGAGAAATCGACGAGCAGTACTTC,TRBV20-1,TRBJ2-7,TRBD1,many
CASSDDRVTDTQYF,TGTGCCAGCAGTGACGACAGGGTCACAGATACGCAGTATTTT,TRBV2,TRBJ2-3,TRBD1,many
CASSPHDRGLQETQYF,TGTGCCAGCAGTCCGCACGACAGGGGGCTACAAGAGACCCAGTACTTC,TRBV12-3/TRBV12-4,TRBJ2-5,TRBD1,many
CASSSTSGGHNEQFF,TGTGCCAGCAGCTCCACTAGCGGGGGTCACAATGAGCAGTTCTTC,TRBV2,TRBJ2-1,TRBD2,many
CASILTTGWSRNQPQHF,TGTGCCAGCATCTTAACCACAGGGTGGTCTCGCAATCAGCCCCAGCATTTT,TRBV6-1,TRBJ1-5,NA,few
CASSSLGREAGNEQFF,TGTGCCAGCAGCTCCCTGGGGCGGGAGGCTGGCAATGAGCAGTTCTTC,TRBV2,TRBJ2-1,TRBD2,NA
CAISESGLGQPQHF,TGTGCCATCAGTGAATCGGGTCTAGGTCAGCCCCAGCATTTT,TRBV10-3,TRBJ1-5,NA,few
CASSSAVFYGYTF,TGTGCCAGCAGTTCCGCGGTGTTCTATGGCTACACCTTC,TRBV7-9,TRBJ1-2,NA,NA
CATSGTGGVGYEQYF,TGTGCCACCAGCGGCACAGGGGGCGTAGGCTACGAGCAGTACTTC,TRBV15,TRBJ2-7,TRBD1,NA
CATSRDPGTVSNEKLFF,TGTGCCACCAGCAGAGATCCGGGGACCGTCTCTAATGAAAAACTGTTTTTT,TRBV15,TRBJ1-4,NA,few
CASSVGPTTNTGELFF,TGTGCCAGCAGCGTTGGACCTACTACGAACACCGGGGAGCTGTTTTTT,TRBV9,TRBJ2-2,NA,NA